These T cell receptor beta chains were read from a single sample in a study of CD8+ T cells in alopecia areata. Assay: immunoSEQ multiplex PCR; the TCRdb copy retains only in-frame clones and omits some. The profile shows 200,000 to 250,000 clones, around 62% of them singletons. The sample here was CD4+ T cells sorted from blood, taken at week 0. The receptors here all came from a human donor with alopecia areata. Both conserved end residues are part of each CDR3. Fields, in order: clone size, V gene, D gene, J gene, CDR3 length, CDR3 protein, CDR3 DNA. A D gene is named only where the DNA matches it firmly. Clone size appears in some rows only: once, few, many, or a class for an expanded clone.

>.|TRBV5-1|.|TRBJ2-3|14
CASSLGGYTDTQYF
TGCGCCAGCAGCTTGGGAGGTTACACAGATACGCAGTATTTT
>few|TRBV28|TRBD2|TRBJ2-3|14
CASSPSGRPDTQYF
TGTGCCAGCAGTCCCAGCGGGAGGCCAGATACGCAGTATTTT
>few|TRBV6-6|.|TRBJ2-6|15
CASKSAESGANVLTF
TGTGCCAGCAAGTCCGCCGAGTCTGGGGCCAACGTCCTGACTTTC
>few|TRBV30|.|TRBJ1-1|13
CAWSVQEETEAFF
TGTGCCTGGAGTGTACAGGAAGAAACTGAAGCTTTCTTT
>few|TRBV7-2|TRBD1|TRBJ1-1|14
CASSLTGVGTEAFF
TGTGCCAGCAGCTTAACAGGGGTGGGCACTGAAGCTTTCTTT
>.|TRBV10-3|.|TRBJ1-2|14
CAISDGQANYGYTF
TGTGCCATCAGTGATGGTCAGGCTAACTATGGCTACACCTTC
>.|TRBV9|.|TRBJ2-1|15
CASSVVHGSYNEQFF
TGTGCCAGCAGCGTAGTTCACGGATCCTACAATGAGCAGTTCTTC
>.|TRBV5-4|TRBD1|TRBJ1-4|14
CASSPQGGSEKLFF
TGTGCCAGCAGCCCACAGGGGGGAAGTGAAAAACTGTTTTTT
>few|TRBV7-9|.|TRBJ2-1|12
CASSVQGDEQFF
TGTGCCAGCAGCGTACAGGGAGATGAGCAGTTCTTC
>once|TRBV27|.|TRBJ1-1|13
CASSNTGRTEAFF
TGTGCCAGCAGTAATACAGGGCGGACTGAAGCTTTCTTT
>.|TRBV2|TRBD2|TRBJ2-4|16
CASMPGLARAKNIQYF
TGTGCCAGCATGCCGGGACTAGCCCGAGCCAAAAACATTCAGTACTTC
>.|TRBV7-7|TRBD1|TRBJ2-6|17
CASSPGTGLSGANVLTF
TGTGCCAGCAGCCCAGGGACAGGGCTCTCTGGGGCCAACGTCCTGACTTTC
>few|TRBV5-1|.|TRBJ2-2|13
CASSLGNTGELFF
TGCGCCAGCAGCTTGGGGAACACCGGGGAGCTGTTTTTT
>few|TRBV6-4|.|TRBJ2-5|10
CASSVETQYF
TGTGCCAGCAGTGTCGAGACCCAGTACTTC
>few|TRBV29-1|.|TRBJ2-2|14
CSVGQALNTGELFF
TGCAGCGTGGGACAAGCCCTAAACACCGGGGAGCTGTTTTTT
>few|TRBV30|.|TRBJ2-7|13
CAWSAGPAGEQYF
TGTGCCTGGAGTGCGGGTCCGGCGGGGGAGCAGTACTTC
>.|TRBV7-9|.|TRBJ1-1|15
CASSYHREGRTEAFF
TGTGCCAGCAGCTACCACAGGGAGGGTCGCACTGAAGCTTTCTTT
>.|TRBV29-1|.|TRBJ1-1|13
CSVEGVMNTEAFF
TGCAGCGTTGAAGGGGTTATGAACACTGAAGCTTTCTTT
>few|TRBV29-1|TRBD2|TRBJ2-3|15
CSVRPRQAGGDTQYF
TGCAGCGTTCGCCCACGACAGGCGGGAGGAGATACGCAGTATTTT
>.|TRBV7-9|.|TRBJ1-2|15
CASSLDGRTGYGYTF
TGTGCCAGCAGCTTGGACGGAAGGACTGGCTATGGCTACACCTTC
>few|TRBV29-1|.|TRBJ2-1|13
CSVGGRSYNEQFF
TGCAGCGTTGGGGGCCGCTCCTACAATGAGCAGTTCTTC
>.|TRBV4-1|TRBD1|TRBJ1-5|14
CASSERQGHQPQHF
TGCGCCAGCAGCGAAAGACAGGGTCATCAGCCCCAGCACTTT
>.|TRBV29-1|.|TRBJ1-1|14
CSVEVGRQNTEAFF
TGCAGCGTTGAGGTGGGACGGCAAAACACTGAAGCTTTCTTT
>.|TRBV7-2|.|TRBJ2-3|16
CASSLNWRSNVDTQYF
TGTGCCAGCAGCTTAAACTGGAGGAGTAATGTAGATACGCAGTATTTT
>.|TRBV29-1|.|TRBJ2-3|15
CSVVHRDSSTDTQYF
TGCAGCGTTGTTCACCGGGATTCTAGCACAGATACGCAGTATTTT
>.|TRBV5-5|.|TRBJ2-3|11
CASSFTDTQYF
TGTGCCAGCAGCTTTACAGATACGCAGTATTTT
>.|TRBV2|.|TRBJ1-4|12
CASRRVNEKLFF
TGTGCCAGCAGAAGGGTTAATGAAAAACTGTTTTTT
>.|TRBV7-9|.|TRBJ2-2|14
CASSSGTGAGELFF
TGTGCCAGCAGCTCTGGTACGGGCGCCGGGGAGCTGTTTTTT
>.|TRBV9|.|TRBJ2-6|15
CASSVGHSGANVLTF
TGTGCCAGCAGCGTAGGCCACTCTGGGGCCAACGTCCTGACTTTC
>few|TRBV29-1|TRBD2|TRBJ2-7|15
CSVTTPSGRSDEQYF
TGCAGCGTCACAACACCTAGCGGGAGATCCGACGAGCAGTACTTC
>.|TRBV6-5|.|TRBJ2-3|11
CASRGGRTQYF
TGTGCCAGTAGAGGCGGGCGGACGCAGTATTTT
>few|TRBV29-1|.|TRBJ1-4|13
CSVTTWGGEKLFF
TGCAGCGTTACCACCTGGGGCGGTGAAAAACTGTTTTTT
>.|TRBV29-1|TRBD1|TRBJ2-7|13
CSVRTGDSYEQYF
TGCAGCGTTAGGACAGGAGACTCCTACGAGCAGTACTTC
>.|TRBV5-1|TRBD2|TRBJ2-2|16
CASSLLAGGLTGELFF
TGCGCCAGCAGCTTACTAGCGGGAGGACTCACCGGGGAGCTGTTTTTT
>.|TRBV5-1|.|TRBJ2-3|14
CASSPTRSTDTQYF
TGCGCCAGCAGCCCAACTAGGAGCACAGATACGCAGTATTTT
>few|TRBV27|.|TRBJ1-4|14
CASSPRGVNEKLFF
TGTGCCAGCAGTCCTCGAGGGGTAAACGAAAAACTGTTTTTT
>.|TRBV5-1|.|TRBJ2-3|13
CASSPMNTDTQYF
TGCGCCAGCAGTCCCATGAACACAGATACGCAGTATTTT
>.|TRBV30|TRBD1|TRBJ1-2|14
CAWSTGQGALGYTF
TGTGCCTGGAGTACGGGACAGGGGGCGCTTGGCTACACCTTC
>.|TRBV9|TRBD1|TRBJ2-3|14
CASRHRGDTDTQYF
TGTGCCAGCAGGCACAGGGGGGATACAGATACGCAGTATTTT
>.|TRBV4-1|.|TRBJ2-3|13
CASSQVVSDTQYF
TGCGCCAGCAGCCAAGTTGTTTCAGATACGCAGTATTTT
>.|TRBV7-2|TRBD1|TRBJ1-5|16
CASSFGQGRSNQPQHF
TGTGCCAGCAGCTTCGGACAGGGTAGAAGCAATCAGCCCCAGCATTTT
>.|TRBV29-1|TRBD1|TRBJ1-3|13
CSVGGQGGNTIYF
TGCAGCGTTGGGGGACAGGGAGGAAACACCATATATTTT
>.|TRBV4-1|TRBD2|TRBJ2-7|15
CASPLAEPSSYEQYF
TGCGCCAGTCCTCTAGCGGAACCTAGCTCCTACGAGCAGTACTTC
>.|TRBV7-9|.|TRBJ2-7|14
CASSLNASSNEQYF
TGTGCCAGCAGTCTGAACGCTAGCTCTAACGAGCAGTACTTC
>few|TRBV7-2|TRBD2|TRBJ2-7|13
CASSLTSALEQYF
TGTGCCAGCAGCTTAACTAGCGCCTTGGAGCAGTACTTC